Below, one TCR beta chain is given with its context. Its target is not known. One end of the junction fails to match germline, which may point to a read error. Unique molecular identifiers were incorporated when the TCRbeta library was constructed. Using its own MiXCR run on the PCR reads, TCRdb lists one record per CDR3 protein. The data show about 440,000 distinct CDR3 sequences, around two fifths seen once. The data belong to a study of T-cell reconstitution after alpha-beta-depleted transplantation in children. Per germline, CDR1 SGDLS and CDR2 YYNGEE. The CDR3 loop spans 14 amino acids. The study, taken as a whole, reports: The origin of alpha-beta T cells about two months after transplant was reportedly several hundred expanded graft clones. Newly produced T cells mostly provided counts and TCRbeta diversity after one year, as hyperexpanded clones declined. Surviving recipient T cells and thymic progenitors accounted for the high day-60 TCRbeta diversity observed in some patients.

The V and J genes are TRBV9 and TRBJ2-1, with 9 bases lining up with TRBD1. This clonotype was sampled from a girl between 2 and 10 years old with aplastic anemia, due to receive a stem cell transplant. Specimen: PBMCs, collected before TCRalphabeta/CD19-depleted stem cell transplant. Written as DNA, the CDR3 is TGTGCCATCAGCGACCAGACAGGGGGCAATGAGCAGTTCTTC. It specifies CAISDQTGGNEQFF. The full variable domain, in which reference TRBV9 and TRBJ2-1 provide the parts outside the CDR3, is DSGVTQTPKHLITATGQRVTLRCSPRSGDLSVYWYQQSLDQGLQFLIQYYNGEERAKGNILERFSAQQFPDLHSELNLSSLELGDSALYFCAISDQTGGNEQFFGPGTRLTVL.